The T cell receptor beta chain under discussion was sequenced for a study of T and B cells in COVID-19 patients. General study points: Patients with COVID-19 reportedly showed strongly skewed T cell receptor beta variable and joining gene usage.

Each TRB amplification used about 220-500 ng of genomic DNA from blood. The CDR3 loop spans 13 amino acids. V was clipped by 7 bases and J by 4 bases; unmatched bases: 4. Germline V gene lookup returns CDR1 MNHEY and CDR2 SVGAGI. Multiplex PCR with BIOMED2 TRB-A/B primer pools amplified TRB rearrangements. TCRdb processed the multiplex PCR reads anew with MiXCR; each CDR3 protein has one entry. The table records a few thousand distinct CDR3 sequences, 20% to 25% of them present only once. By share, this clonotype ranks as large. The antigen is unknown. Input material: blood. The V gene is TRBV6-5, the J gene TRBJ2-3; 8 positions match TRBD2. The source is a human donor with active COVID-19. The CDR3 DNA is TGTGCCAGCACGGGCGGGAGGTCAGATACGCAGTATTTT. This translates into CASTGGRSDTQYF.